This T cell receptor (beta chain) was sequenced for a study of blood T cell repertoires in COVID-19. Across the whole study: Specimens from acute and convalescent COVID-19 originated in the United States, Italy and Spain. T cells, B-cell-depleted T cells, or PBMCs supplied cDNA or gDNA.

Per the original methods: For nucleated cells, counts were estimated from reference gene primer amplification. Assay: immunoSEQ multiplex PCR; the TCRdb copy retains only in-frame clones and omits some. V, J and clone size are those of that table, while D and trimming were read from the DNA. Seen here are about 40,000 clones, about 91% observed once, and the top ten hold 5.5%. V was clipped by 5 bases and J by 4 bases; unmatched bases: 8. CDR3 length: 15 amino acids. Germline assignment: CDR1 SGHVS and CDR2 FNYEAQ. The chain employs TRBV7-6 and TRBJ1-1, with 9 bases lining up with TRBD1. Specimen: peripheral blood. The source of this sequence is a woman older than 75 with acute or convalescent COVID-19. The CDR3 DNA is TGTGCCAGCAGCCAGACGACAGGGGGGGCCACTGAAGCTTTCTTT. The encoded protein is CASSQTTGGATEAFF.